Listed here are 7 T cell receptor beta chains from one sample, sequenced in a study of CDR3 diversity in severe acne. Each CDR3 protein gets one entry after TCRdb re-called the PCR reads with MiXCR. The profile covers about 85,000 distinct CDR3 sequences, with 45% to 55% appearing a single time and about 9.4% taken by the ten largest. Sequencing was carried out using blood. The receptors here all came from a male donor in good health, serving as a control.

A remark on this clonotype: The CDR3 ends on some other residue instead of the conserved phenylalanine or tryptophan, so this is likely a read error. The V gene is TRBV19, the J gene TRBJ2-2; 8 nucleotides line up with TRBD1. Germline-derived CDR1 and CDR2 are LNHDA and SQIVND (reference sequence). CDR3 length: 15 residues. V lost 4 bases and J lost 5; bases outside the gene matches: 6. For the CDR3, the DNA is TGTGCCAGTAGTAAGGACAGGGTCGGAACCGGGGAGCTGTTTCTT. Protein: CASSKDRVGTGELFL.

This clonotype is termed medium-sized. This chain links TRBV7-6 with TRBJ2-7; D possibly corresponds to TRBD1 (6 bases). From germline, CDR1 is SGHVS and CDR2 FNYEAQ. Trimming removed 2 bases from V and 2 bases from J, with 13 bases in between. The CDR3 spans 15 residues. The CDR3: CASSLTPDRPYEQYF. CDR3 nucleotide sequence: TGTGCCAGCAGCTTAACTCCAGACAGGCCCTACGAGCAGTACTTC.

The J gene is TRBJ2-5, the V gene TRBV9; no firm D call. The CDR3 is 13 amino acids. Germline CDR1 SGDLS, CDR2 YYNGEE. Trimming shortened V by 2 bases and J by 2 bases, and 7 bases separated the two germline ends. Here the CDR3 reads CASSVDLQETQYF. In DNA form, the CDR3 reads TGTGCCAGCAGCGTTGACCTGCAAGAGACCCAGTACTTC.

In DNA, the CDR3 is TGTGCCAGCAGTGACCCCAGCGGGAGCAGCAATGAAGCTTTCTTT. Translation gives CASSDPSGSSNEAFF. J is TRBJ1-1 and V is TRBV25-1, with no clear D. Trimming removed 3 bases at V and 7 bases at J, with 18 bases between. The V gene's germline CDR1 is MGHDK and CDR2 SYGVNS. The CDR3 runs to 15 residues.

The chain carries TRBV24-1 and TRBJ1-6; no definite D call. V was clipped by 4 bases and J by 7 bases, with 13 bases between them. From germline, CDR1 is KGHDR and CDR2 SFDVKD. This CDR3 contains 15 residues. CDR3 region: CATSDPRVTNSPLHF. DNA for the CDR3: TGTGCCACCAGTGACCCGCGGGTAACAAATTCACCCCTCCACTTT.

The rearrangement joins TRBV24-1 to TRBJ2-2; the D is unclear. Germline CDR1 and CDR2: KGHDR and SFDVKD. This CDR3 has 18 amino acids. Trimming removed 1 base from V and 0 bases from J, with 14 bases in between. CDR3 in DNA: TGTGCCACCAGTGATTTCTCTCGTCTCGGCCCGAACACCGGGGAGCTGTTTTTT. Translation: CATSDFSRLGPNTGELFF.

The rearrangement uses TRBV2 and TRBJ2-2; tentative D call: TRBD2 (5 bases). Germline CDR1 and CDR2: SNHLY and FYNNEI. V lost 5 bases and J lost 0, with 13 bases in between. The CDR3 length is 16 residues. Here the CDR3 DNA reads TGTGCCAGCAGTCCCCAGGCGGGCACGAACACCGGGGAGCTGTTTTTT. It is translated as CASSPQAGTNTGELFF.